This T cell receptor beta chain is drawn from a study of identical twins. Every donor was a healthy Caucasian. This CDR3 has 14 residues. After removal of 5 bases from V and 2 bases from J, the junction contained 5 bases not matched to a gene. Germline V gene data show CDR1 as SEHNR and CDR2 as FQNEAQ (reference sequence). Through template switching, a universal primer site was introduced, and the cDNA contained unique molecular identifiers. TCRdb re-derived calls from the 5' RACE reads in MiXCR, one entry per CDR3 protein. This table has approximately 300,000 distinct CDR3 sequences, roughly 9.7% appearing once. This sample was shared with a second study, whose subject was yellow fever vaccine responses in identical twins.

The rearrangement joins TRBV7-9 to TRBJ2-7, with TRBD1 matching over 8 bases. Sequencing was performed on CD8+ T cells sorted from blood. This sequence originates from a woman aged 18-30 years in good health. In DNA, the CDR3 is TGTGCCAGCAGCCCCAAGACAGGGGCCTACGAGCAGTACTTC. It encodes CASSPKTGAYEQYF.